This T cell receptor (beta chain) was identified in a study of blood T cell repertoires in COVID-19 (TCRdb year 2020). General notes on the study: Samples covering the acute and convalescent phases of COVID-19 were provided by collaborators in the United States, Italy and Spain. Where available, HLA class I and class II types were taken from metadata supplied by the sample provider and were not determined by assay-based typing. Deeply sampled blood TCRbeta repertoires from subjects exposed to, actively infected with, or recovered from COVID-19 were included in the dataset. The samples were drawn from the first 160 participants of the ongoing ImmuneRACE study and from over a thousand subjects provided by 6 global collaborators. A freely available public database, intended as a resource for researchers studying the immune response to SARS-CoV-2, is where the repertoires were released. The prospective study material was composed of cDNA or gDNA derived from T cells, B-cell-depleted T cells, or PBMCs. Sample metadata almost always included a de-identified subject ID, COVID-19 status, age in years and sex. Overall study results and their limits: The amount of clinical and demographic metadata varied by source and participant and was provided uncurated.

The immunoSEQ Assay, a bias-controlled multiplex PCR, was used to amplify TCRbeta CDR3 regions from genomic DNA. The study's processing was this. Within the assay, amplification of reference gene primers was used to estimate how many nucleated cells each sample contained. Sequence reads were collapsed and filtered to measure the absolute abundance of every unique TCRbeta CDR3 rearrangement. For each sample, productive Simpson clonality was calculated as the square root of Simpson's diversity index over productive rearrangements. As stored in TCRdb, this immuneACCESS dataset retains in-frame rearrangements with V and J assigned. A fraction of the clones does not appear; measured against another copy, unresolved V genes explain less than half of the discrepancy, and the remainder lacks a known reason. The V and J calls and clone size come from that table; D and trimming were worked out from the DNA. Within this sample are 150,000 to 200,000 clones, with 82% of them counted one time only. 4.5% to 6.5% of the sample comes from the top ten.

Worth noting for this clone: Its antigen remains undetermined. Nothing much larger sits one base from this clone, and base qualities are not available.

Participants in the prospective study were enrolled through a virtual design, were aged roughly 18 to 100 years, and lived in 24 United States geographic areas. In the prospective study, participants were assigned to cohorts based on the clinical history participants reported in a screening survey and a study questionnaire. In the prospective study, whole blood, serum and a nasopharyngeal or oropharyngeal swab were collected from each participant by mobile phlebotomists. Prospective study participants could optionally give additional blood draws and questionnaires over an approximately 2-month period. Before DNA extraction, blood samples from the prospective study were shipped at room temperature or frozen. Measured from the cysteine to the phenylalanine, the CDR3 is 14 residues long. Of all the DNA, just the CDR3 is kept, 42 bases in frame from base 1. The germline V gene provides CDR1 MNHEY and CDR2 SVGAGI. After removal of 11 bases from V and 7 bases from J, the junction retains 14 bases not matched to a gene.

The rearrangement combines TRBV6-5 with TRBJ1-3; TRBD1 aligns with 7 central bases. This receptor was identified in a woman aged 55-69 years with acute COVID-19. Source material: PBMCs or T cells enriched from blood (not recorded which). CDR3 protein: CACERRRDSNTIYF. The sequenced DNA: TGTGCCTGCGAAAGAAGGCGGGACAGCAACACCATATATTTT.